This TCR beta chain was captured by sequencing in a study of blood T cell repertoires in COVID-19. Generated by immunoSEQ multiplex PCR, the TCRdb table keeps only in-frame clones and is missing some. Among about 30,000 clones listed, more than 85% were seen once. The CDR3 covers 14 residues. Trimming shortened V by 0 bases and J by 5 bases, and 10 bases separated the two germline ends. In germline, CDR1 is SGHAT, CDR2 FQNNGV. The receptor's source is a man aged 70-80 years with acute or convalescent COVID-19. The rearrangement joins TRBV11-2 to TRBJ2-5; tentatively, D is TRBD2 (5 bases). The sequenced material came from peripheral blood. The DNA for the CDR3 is TGTGCCAGCAGCTTAGATCGGCTAGCTGAGACCCAGTACTTC. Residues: CASSLDRLAETQYF.